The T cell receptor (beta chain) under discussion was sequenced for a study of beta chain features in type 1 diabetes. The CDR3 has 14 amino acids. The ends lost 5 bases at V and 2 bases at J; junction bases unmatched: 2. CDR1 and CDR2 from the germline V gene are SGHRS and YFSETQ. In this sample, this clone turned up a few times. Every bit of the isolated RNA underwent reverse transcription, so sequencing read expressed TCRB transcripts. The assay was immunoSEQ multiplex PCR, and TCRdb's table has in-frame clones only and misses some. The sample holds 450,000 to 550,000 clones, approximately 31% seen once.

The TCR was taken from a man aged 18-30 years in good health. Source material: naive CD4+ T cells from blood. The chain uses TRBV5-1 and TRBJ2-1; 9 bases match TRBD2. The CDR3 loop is CASRPSGAYNEQFF. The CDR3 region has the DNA TGCGCCAGCAGACCTAGCGGGGCCTACAATGAGCAGTTCTTC.